This T cell receptor (beta chain) is drawn from a study of shared clonotypes between healthy human individuals. The CDR3 extends over 15 amino acids. Trimming cost V 4 bases and J 2 bases; bases outside gene matches: 5. CDR1 is SGHRS and CDR2 is YFSETQ in the germline V gene. For every subset, genomic DNA was evenly distributed across several immunoSEQ plates. The protocol was immunoSEQ multiplex PCR, while the TCRdb copy is restricted to in-frame clones and leaves out a portion. In the table there are approximately 1,500,000 clones, under 99% of which are singletons. Nashville, Tennessee was home to all donors, who were Caucasian adults.

Sequenced material: naive CD4+ T cells sorted from blood. Subset in this sample: CD45RA+ positively selected. The chain combines TRBV5-1 with TRBJ2-7; 11 bases fit TRBD2. This sequence was found in a man aged 25 to 40 in good health. CDR3 in DNA: TGCGCCAGCAGCATGGGACTAGCGGACACCTACGAGCAGTACTTC. It translates to CASSMGLADTYEQYF.